This TCR beta chain appears in the sequencing data of a study of T cells in Graves' hyperthyroidism and ophthalmopathy. Study-wide background: The blood sample was taken at first diagnosis, before treatment began.

The germline V gene encodes CDR1 KGHDR and CDR2 SFDVKD. The germline V and J ends were trimmed by 4 bases and 2 bases, with 13 bases remaining between them. The length of the CDR3 is 15 residues. The study defined stable Graves' hyperthyroidism as no ophthalmopathy progression within 18 months. The study based diagnoses on clinical symptoms, serum thyroxine and TRAb, thyroid ultrasound and orbital computed tomography. Study-level points and caveats: In the blood, most expanded thyroid clonotypes above 0.001 appeared as well.

At least ten counts were recorded for this clonotype. Antigen: not known. The investigators amplified TCR beta CDR3 regions from RNA transcripts. The primer set for the first-round RT-PCR of the TCR CDR3 was HTBI. MiXCR, applied by TCRdb to the multiplex PCR reads, yields one record per CDR3 protein. The sample consists of some 400,000 distinct CDR3 sequences, around 13% of them appearing once. This sequence joins TRBV24-1 and TRBJ2-5; D might be TRBD2 (5 bases). Sequencing was performed on blood. This TCR was sampled from a woman aged 60-75 years with Graves' hyperthyroidism. CDR3 region: CATSEFVGLQETQYF. As DNA, the CDR3 is TGTGCCACCAGTGAATTTGTCGGACTGCAAGAGACCCAGTACTTC.